Presented here are 32 T cell receptor beta chains from one specimen sequenced in a study of PD-L1 blockade in urothelial cancer. Time point indicated: peripheral blood 6 weeks after treatment start. This table comes from immunoSEQ multiplex PCR, and its TCRdb copy is limited to in-frame clones, with some not included. The table lists about 130,000 clones, more than 75% of them singletons, with roughly 2.3% in the top ten. The sample was PBMCs, taken around atezolizumab (anti-PD-L1) treatment. The receptors derive from a man aged 45 to 65 with urothelial cancer.

V is TRBV7-9 and J is TRBJ1-1; D may be TRBD1 (6 bases). This CDR3 contains 16 residues. Per the germline V gene, CDR1 is SEHNR and CDR2 is FQNEAQ (reference sequence). V lost 1 base and J lost 3, with 15 bases in between. The DNA of the CDR3 is TGTGCCAGCAGCTTAGGCGGGGGGCGCATGGACACTGAAGCTTTCTTT. Residues: CASSLGGGRMDTEAFF.

This rearrangement joins TRBV30 to TRBJ2-7, with 9 positions matching TRBD2. V shed 0 bases, J shed 4 bases, and the junction held 7 bases outside the gene matches. Germline V gives CDR1 GTSNPN, CDR2 SVGIG (reference sequence). This CDR3 comprises 15 residues. CDR3 sequence: CAWSVGVSGRYEQYF. The CDR3 DNA follows: TGTGCCTGGAGTGTAGGGGTTAGCGGGAGATACGAGCAGTACTTC.

This sequence joins TRBV7-9 and TRBJ2-6; TRBD1 matches at 7 bases. Germline CDR1 reads SEHNR; CDR2 reads FQNEAQ (reference sequence). With V trimmed by 8 bases and J by 2 bases, 12 bases remained unmatched. The CDR3 is made up of 17 amino acids. As DNA, the CDR3 is TGTGCCAGCTGGCCGATTCAACAGGGGACTGGGGCCAACGTCCTGACTTTC. Translating gives CASWPIQQGTGANVLTF.

The gene calls are TRBV10-3 and TRBJ2-3; perhaps TRBD2 as D (6 bases). This CDR3 spans 18 amino acids. The germline CDR1 and CDR2 sequences are ENHRY and SYGVKD. V dropped 4 bases and J dropped 0 bases, with 20 bases sitting between them. CDR3 in amino acids: CAISGQWVRGESTDTQYF. CDR3 coding DNA: TGTGCCATCAGTGGCCAGTGGGTGCGGGGAGAAAGCACAGATACGCAGTATTTT.

The chain carries TRBV30 and TRBJ2-2; 13 bases agree with TRBD2. CDR3 length: 15 amino acids. The V gene end was trimmed by 3 bases and the J gene end by 7 bases; junction bases not matched to a gene: 5. Germline assignment: CDR1 GTSNPN and CDR2 SVGIG (reference sequence). The CDR3 protein is CAWSGLAGVHGELFF. CDR3 sequence (DNA): TGTGCCTGGAGCGGACTAGCGGGAGTCCACGGGGAGCTGTTTTTT.

This clone is a singleton in its sample. The chain carries TRBV5-1 and TRBJ1-2, with a weak D call TRBD1 (5 bases). Trimming removed 0 bases from V and 9 bases from J, with 12 bases in between. The CDR3 is 13 residues long. CDR1 and CDR2 from the germline V gene are SGHRS and YFSETQ. CDR3 DNA: TGCGCCAGCAGCTTGGGGGGGGGAGAACGCTACACCTTC. Translation gives CASSLGGGERYTF.

This rearrangement joins TRBV11-2 to TRBJ2-1; 9 nucleotides agree with TRBD2. Germline loops: CDR1 SGHAT, CDR2 FQNNGV. This CDR3 has 15 amino acids. V lost 5 bases, J lost 2 bases, and 4 bases stayed unmatched. The CDR3 loop reads CASSPRLAAYNEQFF. The CDR3 coding sequence is TGTGCCAGCAGCCCGAGACTAGCGGCCTACAATGAGCAGTTCTTC. The full variable domain, its missing parts supplied by reference TRBV11-2 and TRBJ2-1, is EAGVAQSPRYKIIEKRQSVAFWCNPISGHATLYWYQQILGQGPKLLIQFQNNGVVDDSQLPKDRFSAERLKGVDSTLKIQPAKLEDSAVYLCASSPRLAAYNEQFFGPGTRLTVL.

In this sample, this clone turned up many times. The genes are TRBV7-3 and TRBJ1-3; 7 positions agree with TRBD1. Germline V lookup: CDR1 SGHTA, CDR2 FQGTGA. The CDR3 has 16 amino acids. V gave up 5 bases and J gave up 1 base; unmatched junction bases: 8. The DNA for the CDR3 is TGTGCCAGCAGCCTCGGGACAGCTAATTCTGGAAACACCATATATTTT. Translation: CASSLGTANSGNTIYF.

V usage is TRBV28 and J usage is TRBJ2-7, with 9 bases fitting TRBD1. V lost 3 bases to trimming and J lost 3 bases; unmatched junction nucleotides: 3. The CDR3 has 14 residues. Germline loops: CDR1 MDHEN, CDR2 SYDVKM. CDR3 loop: CASSFRQGGYEQYF. CDR3 sequence (DNA): TGTGCCAGCAGTTTTCGACAGGGGGGCTACGAGCAGTACTTC.

The V and J genes are TRBV7-3 and TRBJ2-3, with 9 nucleotides matching TRBD2. Germline assignment: CDR1 SGHTA and CDR2 FQGTGA. The CDR3 covers 15 residues. Unmatched junction bases numbered 3, after V lost 1 base and J lost 4 bases. CDR3 residues: CASSLSGREADTQYF. As DNA, the CDR3 is TGTGCCAGCAGCTTAAGCGGGAGGGAGGCAGATACGCAGTATTTT.

The chain combines TRBV18 with TRBJ1-1; D is perhaps TRBD1 (5 bases). Trimming removed 2 bases at V and 0 bases at J, with 25 bases between. The CDR3 has 20 amino acids. The germline V gene has CDR1 KGHSH and CDR2 LQKENI. CDR3 protein: CASSPNFLGRGTAMNTEAFF. CDR3 nucleotide sequence: TGTGCCAGCTCACCAAACTTCTTGGGGCGCGGGACTGCTATGAACACTGAAGCTTTCTTT.

The J gene is TRBJ1-6, the V gene TRBV5-4; 7 bases are a match to TRBD1. V lost 4 bases, J lost 9 bases, and 7 bases stayed unmatched. The CDR3 sequence is 14 residues long. Germline lookup yields CDR1 SGHNT and CDR2 YYREEE (reference sequence). DNA of the CDR3: TGTGCCAGCAGCCACGGAGGGGGCCTTTCACCCCTCCACTTT. Translation gives CASSHGGGLSPLHF.

For this clone: At one of its ends the junction is not consistent with the germline gene, which may arise from a read error. The chain couples TRBV10-3 to TRBJ1-6, with D unclear. Looked up from germline, CDR1 is ENHRY and CDR2 is SYGVKD. This CDR3 region has 14 residues. DNA for the CDR3: TGTGCCATCAGTGACGGTCCCGGGGTCGGCTTTTTTATTTTT. Translation: CAISDGPGVGFFIF.

The chain couples TRBV5-1 to TRBJ2-3, with a weak D call TRBD2 (5 bases). Per germline, CDR1 SGHRS and CDR2 YFSETQ. V was shortened by 0 bases and J by 5 bases, with 16 bases between the two germline ends. The CDR3 has 16 amino acids. The CDR3 coding sequence is TGCGCCAGCAGCTTGGGGACCACATACGCGGGAGATACGCAGTATTTT. Residues: CASSLGTTYAGDTQYF.

The rearrangement links TRBV10-2 to TRBJ2-5, with 9 bases identical to TRBD2. CDR1 WSHSY and CDR2 SAAADI come from the germline V gene. J was trimmed by 6 bases and V by 5 bases; bases with no gene match: 13. This CDR3 is 16 amino acids long. CDR3 amino acids: CASSSPLGLAAKTQYF. In DNA form, the CDR3 reads TGCGCCAGCAGTAGTCCCTTGGGACTAGCAGCAAAGACCCAGTACTTC.

The CDR3 bases are TGTGCCATCAGTGCGACGGGAGTCACCGGGGAGCTGTTTTTT. This sequence encodes CAISATGVTGELFF. The chain joins TRBV10-3 to TRBJ2-2; weak D call: TRBD2 (6 bases). The CDR3 is made up of 14 amino acids. Per germline, CDR1 ENHRY and CDR2 SYGVKD. The ends were cut back, 4 bases at V and 4 bases at J, with 10 bases in the middle.

Only a few counts were recorded for this clone. Other DNA sequences within the sample encode an identical CDR3. The CDR3 DNA follows: TGTGCCAGTAGTACCGGACGGGATAACACTGAAGCTTTCTTT. Translated, it gives CASSTGRDNTEAFF. The genes are TRBV19 and TRBJ1-1; no definite D call. CDR1 is LNHDA and CDR2 is SQIVND in the germline V gene (reference sequence). This CDR3 contains 14 residues. V lost 4 bases and J 2 bases, leaving 11 bases between the germline ends.

This clone has a handful of counts. The CDR3 nucleotides read TGTGCCAGCAGTGGGGGGACTAGCGAGCAGTACTTC. It encodes CASSGGTSEQYF. The V call is TRBV6-1, the J call TRBJ2-7, with TRBD2 matching 8 bases. Germline values: CDR1 MNHNS, CDR2 SASEGT. This CDR3 contains 12 residues. J gave up 6 bases and V 4 bases, and 2 bases lay outside the gene matches.

The J gene is TRBJ2-2, the V gene TRBV6-1; 11 bases agree with TRBD2. Germline CDR1 reads MNHNS; CDR2 reads SASEGT. Germline trimming cut 6 bases from V and 6 bases from J; bases unmatched to any gene: 6. The CDR3 totals 15 residues. In DNA form, the CDR3 reads TGTGCCAGCAGGACGTTAGCGGGAGGGGCCGGGGAGCTGTTTTTT. This sequence encodes CASRTLAGGAGELFF.

CDR3 sequence: CATSRAYAGEVAEQYF. The CDR3 region has the DNA TGTGCCACCAGCAGGGCCTATGCGGGGGAAGTTGCCGAGCAGTACTTC. The V call is TRBV15, the J call TRBJ2-7, with 7 bases lining up with TRBD2. The germline CDR1 and CDR2 sequences are LNHNV and YYDKDF (reference sequence). The CDR3 covers 16 residues. V gave up 3 bases and J gave up 6 bases; unmatched junction bases: 14.

The rearrangement uses TRBV19 and TRBJ2-7, with TRBD2 matching 10 bases. Germline loops: CDR1 LNHDA, CDR2 SQIVND (reference sequence). This CDR3 is 16 amino acids long. V trimming: 1 base; J trimming: 4 bases; junction bases outside the gene matches: 7. The CDR3 DNA sequence: TGTGCCAGTAGTATAGGTGGTACTAGCGGGACTTACGAGCAGTACTTC. Protein: CASSIGGTSGTYEQYF.

The V and J genes are TRBV6-4 and TRBJ1-1; D uncertain. From germline, CDR1 is MRHNA and CDR2 SNTAGT. The CDR3 covers 13 residues. Between the trimmed V and J ends, which lost 4 bases and 0 bases, there was a span of 6 bases. CDR3 DNA: TGTGCCAGCAGTGCCGACTTGAACACTGAAGCTTTCTTT. The encoded protein is CASSADLNTEAFF.

This clone was observed once. The rearrangement links TRBV18 to TRBJ2-1; tentative D call: TRBD1 (6 bases). The germline V gene encodes CDR1 KGHSH and CDR2 LQKENI. The CDR3 spans 13 residues. Trimming shortened V by 5 bases and J by 8 bases, and 13 bases separated the two germline ends. DNA of the CDR3: TGTGCCAGCTCAACGACAGGTTTCGATGAGCAGTTCTTC. It is translated as CASSTTGFDEQFF.

The chain carries TRBV27 and TRBJ1-1; 8 bases are a match to TRBD1. The V segment lost 6 bases and the J segment 1 base; nucleotides outside the gene matches: 1. CDR3 length: 13 residues. Germline CDR1 MNHEY, CDR2 SMNVEV (reference sequence). This CDR3 reads CASRGQANTEAFF. The CDR3 DNA follows: TGTGCCAGCAGGGGACAGGCGAACACTGAAGCTTTCTTT.

The chain joins TRBV5-5 to TRBJ2-2, with 13 bases that match TRBD2. Trimming removed 4 bases from V and 0 bases from J; junction bases left unmatched: 6. The V gene's germline CDR1 is SGHKS and CDR2 YYEKEE (reference sequence). The CDR3 covers 18 residues. CDR3 protein: CASSMGLAGPANTGELFF. The CDR3 DNA is TGTGCCAGCAGCATGGGACTAGCGGGGCCCGCGAACACCGGGGAGCTGTTTTTT. Full variable domain (outside the CDR3, taken from reference TRBV5-5 and TRBJ2-2): DAGVTQSPTHLIKTRGQQVTLRCSPISGHKSVSWYQQVLGQGPQFIFQYYEKEERGRGNFPDRFSARQFPNYSSELNVNALLLGDSALYLCASSMGLAGPANTGELFFGEGSRLTVL.

This chain links TRBV28 with TRBJ2-7, with D unclear. In germline, CDR1 is MDHEN, CDR2 SYDVKM. The ends were cut back, 1 base at V and 2 bases at J, with 6 bases in the middle. The CDR3 is 13 amino acids. The CDR3 protein is CASSLSAAYEQYF. Written as DNA, the CDR3 is TGTGCCAGCAGTTTATCCGCAGCCTACGAGCAGTACTTC.

The chain's CDR3 is CASSFGTGVAEAFF. The CDR3 DNA follows: TGTGCCAGCAGCTTCGGGACAGGGGTCGCTGAAGCTTTCTTT. The chain joins TRBV5-6 to TRBJ1-1, with TRBD1 matching over 10 bases. Losses at the gene ends were 2 bases for V and 6 bases for J; bases not matched to a gene: 4. The CDR3 runs 14 residues. CDR1 is SGHDT and CDR2 is YYEEEE in the germline V gene.

For the CDR3, the DNA is TGCAGCGCCCGGACAGGGGGCAACACTGAAGCTTTCTTT. Translating it yields CSARTGGNTEAFF. This chain joins TRBV29-1 and TRBJ1-1; 11 bases are a match to TRBD1. V dropped 7 bases and J dropped 2; count of bases not matched to a gene: 3. Germline V CDR1 and CDR2: SQVTM, ANQGSEA. CDR3 length equals 13 residues.

V is TRBV6-6 and J is TRBJ1-1, with 9 bases lining up with TRBD1. The junction had 2 bases not matched to a gene; V was cut back by 2 bases and J by 1 base. Germline V CDR1 and CDR2: MNHNY, SVGAGI (reference sequence). The CDR3 is 15 amino acids. This CDR3 reads CASSYPGQGNTEAFF. The DNA for the CDR3 is TGTGCCAGCAGTTACCCGGGACAGGGGAACACTGAAGCTTTCTTT.

The chain is built from TRBV18 and TRBJ1-1; a weak D match, TRBD1 (6 bases). Germline V gene sequence: CDR1 KGHSH, CDR2 LQKENI. V was clipped by 3 bases and J by 0 bases, with 14 bases between them. The CDR3 runs 16 residues. As DNA, the CDR3 is TGTGCCAGCTCACCCTCCAGGACAGCGTTGAACACTGAAGCTTTCTTT. This gives the protein CASSPSRTALNTEAFF.

The chain recombines TRBV6-1 with TRBJ1-1; D ambiguous. From germline, CDR1 is MNHNS and CDR2 SASEGT. V lost 7 bases and J 3 bases, leaving 12 bases between the germline ends. The CDR3 is 13 residues long. The CDR3 nucleotides are TGTGCCAGCACCAGAATGGTGGACACTGAAGCTTTCTTT. Translation gives CASTRMVDTEAFF.

V is TRBV6-6 and J is TRBJ2-7; TRBD1 aligns across 8 bases. The CDR3 is 12 residues long. Trimming at V came to 5 bases and at J to 5 bases, leaving 2 bases not matched to a gene. CDR1 is MNHNY, CDR2 SVGAGI, per germline (reference sequence). The CDR3 loop reads CASSPGGHEQYF. CDR3 bases: TGTGCCAGCAGTCCAGGGGGCCACGAGCAGTACTTC.